A single TCR beta chain is shown here with its context. The data were obtained in a study of blood T cell repertoires in COVID-19. Study at large: Acute-phase and convalescent COVID-19 samples originated in the United States, Italy and Spain. T cells, B-cell-depleted T cells, or PBMCs provided the cDNA or gDNA that served as material.

The Seattle patients, enrolled during active infection, were followed longitudinally. V lost 3 bases to trimming and J lost 9 bases; unmatched junction nucleotides: 5. Germline CDR1 and CDR2: SGDLS and YYNGEE. CDR3 size: 13 residues. Authors' methods: Amplification from reference gene primers served as the basis for estimated nucleated cell counts. Profiled with immunoSEQ multiplex PCR; TCRdb holds only in-frame clones, not every one. V and J calls and clone size are given by that table; D and trimming were obtained from the DNA. Of approximately 200,000 clones listed, more than 80% are singletons. Sequences were obtained from peripheral blood. This clonotype was sampled from a young man with COVID-19, enrolled during active disease. The chain employs TRBV9 and TRBJ2-1; 8 positions match TRBD1. Here the CDR3 reads CASSEDREVEQFF. The CDR3 bases are TGTGCCAGCAGCGAGGACAGGGAGGTTGAGCAGTTCTTC.